This T cell receptor beta chain is drawn from a study of EBV T-cell therapy then PD-1 blockade in nasopharyngeal carcinoma. Germline assignment: CDR1 MNHEY and CDR2 SMNVEV (reference sequence). The CDR3 has 15 amino acids. The germline V and J ends were trimmed by 5 bases and 0 bases, with 13 bases remaining between them. Note on this clone: Its specificity is unknown.

Treatment noted: AdE1-LMPpoly-expanded autologous EBV-specific T-cell therapy followed by anti-PD-1 nivolumab. The data were produced by immunoSEQ multiplex PCR, yet TCRdb's version contains in-frame clones alone and is incomplete. There are about 20,000 clones in the sample; almost 85% occur only once, and more than 25% lies in the top ten. Sequenced material: CD8+ T cells from blood, taken at roughly day 35 from a patient whose treatment included autologous EBV-specific T cells and nivolumab. The V call is TRBV27, the J call TRBJ1-1; tentatively, D is TRBD1 (5 bases). The sequence was obtained from a man between 35 and 55 years old with nasopharyngeal carcinoma. The CDR3 loop is CASSPPGGLNTEAFF. The CDR3 coding sequence is TGTGCCAGCAGTCCCCCGGGGGGATTGAACACTGAAGCTTTCTTT.